Listed here are 4 T cell receptor beta chains from one sample, sequenced in a study of cytomegalovirus exposure and HLA in healthy donors (dated by TCRdb to 2016 to 2017). Library preparation employed the immunoSEQ multiplex PCR assay. TCRdb took over this immuneACCESS table, retaining in-frame rearrangements with V and J assigned. Such tables are incomplete; in checked studies, under half of the missing clones stem from an unresolved V gene, and the remainder is unexplained. Here the sample has roughly 120,000 clones; 89% occur a single time. The ten top clones hold 1.9% of the sample. Sequenced: PBMCs. Receptor source: a woman between 18 and 30 years old in good health and CMV-seronegative.

The chain couples TRBV4-1 to TRBJ2-3, with 7 bases that match TRBD2. Germline trimming cut 2 bases from V and 3 bases from J; bases unmatched to any gene: 5. In germline, CDR1 is MGHRA, CDR2 YSYEKL. The CDR3 is 15 residues long. The CDR3: CASSQFRGSTDTQYF. The CDR3 nucleotides are TGCGCCAGCAGCCAATTTCGCGGGAGTACAGATACGCAGTATTTT.

This clone was counted a single time. The chain links TRBV6-6 to TRBJ1-2; TRBD1 is a possible D gene (5 bases). V lost 6 bases and J 4 bases, leaving 12 bases between the germline ends. From germline, CDR1 is MNHNY and CDR2 SVGAGI (reference sequence). The CDR3 is made up of 13 amino acids. CDR3 residues: CASSSGLSYGYTF. The CDR3 DNA is TGTGCCAGCAGCTCAGGGTTAAGCTATGGCTACACCTTC.

The chain joins TRBV4-3 to TRBJ2-7, with D tentatively TRBD2 (6 bases). V shed 0 bases and J shed 7 bases, with 10 bases lying between them. The CDR3 length is 13 residues. The germline V gene has CDR1 LGHNA and CDR2 YSLEER. CDR3 DNA: TGCGCCAGCAGCCAAGAACGGGGGTGGGAGCAGTACTTC. This codes for CASSQERGWEQYF.

The V gene is TRBV4-1, the J gene TRBJ2-5; the D gene is possibly TRBD2 (6 bases). The CDR3 extends over 14 amino acids. With 5 bases removed from V and 9 bases from J, the gap between germline ends came to 19 bases. Germline CDR1 MGHRA, CDR2 YSYEKL. The CDR3 DNA sequence: TGCGCCAGCAGCGCGTCCGGGACTGCGTCTTCCCAGTACTTC. This codes for CASSASGTASSQYF.